These 9 T cell receptor beta chains were sequenced from one sample in a study of beta chain features in type 1 diabetes. Every isolated RNA sample was fully reverse transcribed, so sequencing captured expressed TCRB transcripts. Libraries were prepared by immunoSEQ multiplex PCR; TCRdb keeps only in-frame clonotypes and omits some of them. The sample has over 40,000 clones; roughly 45% are singletons. The specimen sequenced was stem cell memory CD4+ T cells from blood. These receptors were taken from a woman aged 30 to 39 in good health.

The V gene is TRBV27, the J gene TRBJ1-5, with D possibly being TRBD1 (6 bases). The V gene lost 5 bases and the J gene lost 0 bases, with 11 bases spanning the gap. Germline CDR1 is MNHEY and CDR2 is SMNVEV (reference sequence). This CDR3 is 15 amino acids long. CDR3 sequence: CASSNWGHSNQPQHF. The CDR3 bases are TGTGCCAGCAGTAACTGGGGACATAGCAATCAGCCCCAGCATTTT.

This clone was seen a few times. V and J are TRBV5-1 and TRBJ2-7; 9 bases match TRBD1. The V and J ends lost 0 bases and 0 bases, in that order; junction bases with no gene match: 4. CDR1 and CDR2 (germline): SGHRS, YFSETQ. This CDR3 comprises 16 residues. The CDR3 loop is CASSLAGQGHSYEQYF. The CDR3 DNA follows: TGCGCCAGCAGCTTGGCTGGACAGGGGCACTCCTACGAGCAGTACTTC.

The chain recombines TRBV9 with TRBJ2-3, with 8 positions matching TRBD1. The junction had 7 bases not matched to a gene; V was cut back by 3 bases and J by 1 base. Germline V lookup: CDR1 SGDLS, CDR2 YYNGEE. The CDR3 runs to 16 residues. The CDR3 DNA follows: TGTGCCAGCAGCGCCCGACAGGGGTCTGGCACAGATACGCAGTATTTT. Translating gives CASSARQGSGTDTQYF.

This clone was seen once. The chain is built from TRBV15 and TRBJ1-5; 8 bases line up with TRBD1. Trimming cost V 3 bases and J 4 bases; bases outside gene matches: 5. Germline CDR1 is LNHNV and CDR2 is YYDKDF (reference sequence). CDR3 length: 15 residues. This CDR3 reads CATSSRTGRNQPQHF. In DNA form, the CDR3 reads TGTGCCACCAGCAGCCGGACAGGGAGGAATCAGCCCCAGCATTTT.

The chain uses TRBV9 and TRBJ2-7; 10 nucleotides align to TRBD2. The CDR3 extends over 15 amino acids. The junction had 2 bases not matched to a gene; V was cut back by 0 bases and J by 2 bases. Germline V lookup: CDR1 SGDLS, CDR2 YYNGEE. In DNA, the CDR3 is TGTGCCAGCAGCGTAGGTCTAGCGGGAGCCTACGAGCAGTACTTC. Its protein is CASSVGLAGAYEQYF.

The rearrangement links TRBV29-1 to TRBJ2-7, with a possible D match to TRBD2 (6 bases). Per the germline V gene, CDR1 is SQVTM and CDR2 is ANQGSEA. V lost 5 bases, J lost 1 base, and 21 bases lay in between. This CDR3 region has 16 residues. CDR3 residues: CSVTRGSSRQSYEQYF. The CDR3 nucleotides are TGCAGCGTTACCCGGGGGTCTTCGAGGCAGTCCTACGAGCAGTACTTC.

The chain recombines TRBV5-1 with TRBJ2-1, with a tentative D call TRBD1 (5 bases). Trimming cost V 0 bases and J 9 bases, with 19 bases left between them. CDR1 is SGHRS and CDR2 is YFSETQ in the germline V gene. This CDR3 spans 16 amino acids. CDR3 protein: CASSLASGSGNREQFF. As DNA, the CDR3 is TGCGCCAGCAGCTTGGCTTCAGGGTCCGGCAACCGTGAGCAGTTCTTC.

This clone was detected only a few times. The J gene is TRBJ2-3, the V gene TRBV7-3, with D unclear. CDR3 size: 14 residues. The germline gives CDR1 SGHTA, CDR2 FQGTGA. Trimming removed 2 bases from V and 0 bases from J, with 6 bases in between. The DNA for the CDR3 is TGTGCCAGCAGCTTATCAGTTAGCACAGATACGCAGTATTTT. It encodes CASSLSVSTDTQYF.

The chain couples TRBV28 to TRBJ1-5, with TRBD1 as a possible D gene (5 bases). Germline V lookup: CDR1 MDHEN, CDR2 SYDVKM. CDR3 size: 17 residues. Trimming removed 1 base from V and 2 bases from J, with 15 bases in between. The CDR3 bases are TGTGCCAGCAGTTTATCGCGGGGACCGTTTGGCAATCAGCCCCAGCATTTT. Translated: CASSLSRGPFGNQPQHF.